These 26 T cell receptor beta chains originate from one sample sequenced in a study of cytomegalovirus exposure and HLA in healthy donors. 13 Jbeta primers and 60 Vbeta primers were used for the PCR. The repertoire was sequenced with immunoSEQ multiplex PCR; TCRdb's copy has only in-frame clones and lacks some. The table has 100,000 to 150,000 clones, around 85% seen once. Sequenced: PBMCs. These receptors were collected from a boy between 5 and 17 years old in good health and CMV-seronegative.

CDR3 sequence: CASSSNFPGPGTEAFF. CDR3 DNA sequence: TGTGCCAGCAGCTCAAACTTCCCGGGTCCTGGCACTGAAGCTTTCTTT. This chain connects TRBV7-9 to TRBJ1-1, with D unclear. This CDR3 is built from 16 residues. CDR1 and CDR2 (germline): SEHNR, FQNEAQ (reference sequence). V lost 4 bases and J lost 4, with 19 bases in between.

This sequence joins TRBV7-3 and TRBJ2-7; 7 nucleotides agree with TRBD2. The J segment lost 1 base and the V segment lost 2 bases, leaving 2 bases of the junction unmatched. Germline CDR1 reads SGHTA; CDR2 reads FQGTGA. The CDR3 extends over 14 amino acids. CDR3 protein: CASSLRRGSYEQYF. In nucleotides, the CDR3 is TGTGCCAGCAGCTTACGGCGGGGGTCCTACGAGCAGTACTTC.

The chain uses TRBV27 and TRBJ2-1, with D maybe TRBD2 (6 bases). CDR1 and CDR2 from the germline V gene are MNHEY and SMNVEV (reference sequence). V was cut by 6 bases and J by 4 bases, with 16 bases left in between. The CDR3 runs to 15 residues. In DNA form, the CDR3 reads TGTGCCAGCAGCCCTCGGGAGCGGGTATACAATGAGCAGTTCTTC. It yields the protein CASSPRERVYNEQFF.

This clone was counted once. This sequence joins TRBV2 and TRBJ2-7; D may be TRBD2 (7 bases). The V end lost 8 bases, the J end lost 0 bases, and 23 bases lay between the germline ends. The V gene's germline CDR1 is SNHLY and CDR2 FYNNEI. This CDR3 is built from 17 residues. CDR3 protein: CASGLTLGGGSSYEQYF. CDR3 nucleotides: TGTGCCAGCGGACTAACGCTAGGGGGGGGGTCCTCCTACGAGCAGTACTTC. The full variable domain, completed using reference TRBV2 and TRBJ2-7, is EPEVTQTPSHQVTQMGQEVILRCVPISNHLYFYWYRQILGQKVEFLVSFYNNEISEKSEIFDDQFSVERPDGSNFTLKIRSTKLEDSAMYFCASGLTLGGGSSYEQYFGPGTRLTVT.

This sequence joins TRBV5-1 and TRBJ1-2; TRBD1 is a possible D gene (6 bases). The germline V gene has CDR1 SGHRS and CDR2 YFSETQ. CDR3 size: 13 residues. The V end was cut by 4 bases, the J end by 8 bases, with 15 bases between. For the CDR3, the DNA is TGCGCCAGCAGCCAGACAGGCTGGGGAGGCTACACCTTC. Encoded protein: CASSQTGWGGYTF.

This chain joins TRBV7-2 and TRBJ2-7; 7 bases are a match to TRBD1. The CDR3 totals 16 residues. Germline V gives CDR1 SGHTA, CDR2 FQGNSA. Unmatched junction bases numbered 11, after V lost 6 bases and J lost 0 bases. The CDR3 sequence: CASSPITGDFSYEQYF. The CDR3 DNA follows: TGTGCCAGCAGTCCGATAACAGGGGATTTCTCCTACGAGCAGTACTTC.

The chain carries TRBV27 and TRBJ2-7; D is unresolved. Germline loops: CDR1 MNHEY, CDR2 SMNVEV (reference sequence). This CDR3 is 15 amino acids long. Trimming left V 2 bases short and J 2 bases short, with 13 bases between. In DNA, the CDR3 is TGTGCCAGCAGTTTAACGCAGGATACCACCTACGAGCAGTACTTC. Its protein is CASSLTQDTTYEQYF.

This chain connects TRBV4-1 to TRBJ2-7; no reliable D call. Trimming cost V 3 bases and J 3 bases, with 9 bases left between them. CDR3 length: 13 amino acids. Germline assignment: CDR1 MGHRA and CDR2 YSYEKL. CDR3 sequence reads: CASSQTGDYEQYF. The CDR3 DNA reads TGCGCCAGCAGCCAGACGGGTGACTACGAGCAGTACTTC.

The CDR3 sequence: CATSRGYDNRGTQYF. The DNA for the CDR3 is TGTGCCACCAGCAGAGGTTACGACAACAGGGGAACCCAGTACTTC. The J gene is TRBJ2-5, the V gene TRBV15; 7 nucleotides line up with TRBD1. Germline CDR1 LNHNV, CDR2 YYDKDF (reference sequence). Germline trimming cut 1 base from V and 8 bases from J; bases unmatched to any gene: 10. The CDR3 length is 15 residues.

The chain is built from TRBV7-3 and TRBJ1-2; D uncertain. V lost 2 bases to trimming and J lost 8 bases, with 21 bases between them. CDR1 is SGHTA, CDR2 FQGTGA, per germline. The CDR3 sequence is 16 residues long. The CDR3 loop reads CASSLEFGVLVWGYTF. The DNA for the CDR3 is TGTGCCAGCAGCTTAGAGTTCGGGGTTCTGGTTTGGGGCTACACCTTC. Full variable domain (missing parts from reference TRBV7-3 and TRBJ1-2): GAGVSQTPSNKVTEKGKYVELRCDPISGHTALYWYRQSLGQGPEFLIYFQGTGAADDSGLPNDRFFAVRPEGSVSTLKIQRTERGDSAVYLCASSLEFGVLVWGYTFGSGTRLTVV.

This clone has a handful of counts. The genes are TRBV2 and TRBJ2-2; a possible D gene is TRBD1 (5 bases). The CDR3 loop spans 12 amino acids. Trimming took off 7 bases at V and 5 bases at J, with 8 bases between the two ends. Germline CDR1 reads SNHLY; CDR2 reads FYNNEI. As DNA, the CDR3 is TGTGCCAGCAACCAGGGTACCGGGGAGCTGTTTTTT. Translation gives CASNQGTGELFF.

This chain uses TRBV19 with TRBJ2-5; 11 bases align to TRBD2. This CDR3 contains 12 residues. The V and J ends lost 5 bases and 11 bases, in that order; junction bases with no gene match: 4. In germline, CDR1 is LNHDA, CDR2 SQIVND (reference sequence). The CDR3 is CASSLLAGEQYF. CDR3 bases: TGTGCCAGTAGTTTACTAGCGGGGGAGCAGTACTTC.

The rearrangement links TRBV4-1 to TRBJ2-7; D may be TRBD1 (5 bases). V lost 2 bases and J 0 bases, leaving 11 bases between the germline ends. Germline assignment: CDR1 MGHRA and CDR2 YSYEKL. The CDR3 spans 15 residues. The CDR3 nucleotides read TGCGCCAGCAGCCAACCTACAGGTAGCTCCTACGAGCAGTACTTC. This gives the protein CASSQPTGSSYEQYF.

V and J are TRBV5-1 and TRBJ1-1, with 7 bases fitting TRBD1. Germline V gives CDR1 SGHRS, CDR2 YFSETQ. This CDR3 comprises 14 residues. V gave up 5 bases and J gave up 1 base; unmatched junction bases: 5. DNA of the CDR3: TGCGCCAGCAGAACGACAGGGTGGAACACTGAAGCTTTCTTT. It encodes CASRTTGWNTEAFF.

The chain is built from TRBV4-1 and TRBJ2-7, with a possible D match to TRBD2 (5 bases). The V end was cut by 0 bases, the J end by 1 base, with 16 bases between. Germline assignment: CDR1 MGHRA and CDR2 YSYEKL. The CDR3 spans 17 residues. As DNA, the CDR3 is TGCGCCAGCAGCCAAGACACCGTGGGAGCGAGTTCCTACGAGCAGTACTTC. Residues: CASSQDTVGASSYEQYF.

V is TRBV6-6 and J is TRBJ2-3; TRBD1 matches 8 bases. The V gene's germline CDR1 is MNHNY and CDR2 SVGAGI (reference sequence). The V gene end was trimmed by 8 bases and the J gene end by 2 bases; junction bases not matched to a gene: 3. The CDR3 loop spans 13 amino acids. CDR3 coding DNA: TGTGCCAGCTCAGGGGGCCTCACAGATACGCAGTATTTT. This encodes CASSGGLTDTQYF.

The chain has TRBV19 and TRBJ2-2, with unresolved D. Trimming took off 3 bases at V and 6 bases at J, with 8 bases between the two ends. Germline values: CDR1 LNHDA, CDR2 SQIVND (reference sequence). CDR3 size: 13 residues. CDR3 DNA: TGTGCCAGTAGTATTCTGGCCCCCGGGGAGCTGTTTTTT. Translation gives CASSILAPGELFF.

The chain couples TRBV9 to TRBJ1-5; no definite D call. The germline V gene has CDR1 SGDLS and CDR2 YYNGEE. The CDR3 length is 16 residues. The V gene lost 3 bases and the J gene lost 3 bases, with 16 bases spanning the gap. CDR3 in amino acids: CASSADPGNNNQPQHF. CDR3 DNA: TGTGCCAGCAGCGCCGACCCCGGGAACAACAATCAGCCCCAGCATTTT.

The CDR3 loop is CASRQPGPYNEQFF. The CDR3 DNA reads as TGTGCCAGCAGGCAACCTGGGCCCTACAATGAGCAGTTCTTC. The rearrangement uses TRBV6-5 and TRBJ2-1; D is unclear. V was shortened by 6 bases and J by 2 bases, with 11 bases between the two germline ends. The CDR3 is made up of 14 amino acids. Germline V gene lookup returns CDR1 MNHEY and CDR2 SVGAGI.

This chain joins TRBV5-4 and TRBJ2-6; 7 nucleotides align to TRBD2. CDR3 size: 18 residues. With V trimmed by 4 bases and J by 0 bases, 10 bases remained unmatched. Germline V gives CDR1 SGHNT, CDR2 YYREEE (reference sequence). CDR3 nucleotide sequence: TGTGCCAGCAGCCGCTCTTATGGGGGGGACTCTGGGGCCAACGTCCTGACTTTC. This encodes CASSRSYGGDSGANVLTF.

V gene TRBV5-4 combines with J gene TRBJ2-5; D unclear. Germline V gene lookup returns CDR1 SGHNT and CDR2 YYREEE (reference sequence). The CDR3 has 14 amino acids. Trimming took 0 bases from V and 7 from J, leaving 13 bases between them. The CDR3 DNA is TGTGCCAGCAGCTTGGCTCTATCGGGTTCGACCCAGTACTTC. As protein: CASSLALSGSTQYF.

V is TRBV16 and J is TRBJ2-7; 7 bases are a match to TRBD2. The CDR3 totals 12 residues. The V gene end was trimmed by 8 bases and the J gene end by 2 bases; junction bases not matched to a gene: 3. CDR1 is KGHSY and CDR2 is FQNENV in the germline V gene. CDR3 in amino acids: CASLGGTYEQYF. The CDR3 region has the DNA TGTGCCAGCTTGGGGGGGACCTACGAGCAGTACTTC.

CDR3 region: CASTTGGYNEAFF. The CDR3 DNA reads TGTGCCAGCACGACAGGGGGCTACAATGAAGCTTTCTTT. The gene calls are TRBV2 and TRBJ1-1; TRBD1 agrees at 10 bases. CDR1 is SNHLY and CDR2 is FYNNEI in the germline V gene. CDR3 length: 13 residues. Trimming cost V 7 bases and J 7 bases; bases outside gene matches: 6.

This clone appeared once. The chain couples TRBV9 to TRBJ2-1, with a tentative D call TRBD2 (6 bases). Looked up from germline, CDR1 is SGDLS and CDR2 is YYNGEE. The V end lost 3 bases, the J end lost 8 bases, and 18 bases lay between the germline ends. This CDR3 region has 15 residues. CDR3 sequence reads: CASSAPGREMDEQFF. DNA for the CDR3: TGTGCCAGCAGCGCCCCTGGTCGGGAGATGGATGAGCAGTTCTTC.

The CDR3 bases are TGTGCCAGCAGCCCGGACATAGACTCATACAATGAGCAGTTCTTC. Protein: CASSPDIDSYNEQFF. The rearrangement links TRBV14 to TRBJ2-1; D might be TRBD1 (5 bases). CDR3 length equals 15 residues. Looked up from germline, CDR1 is SGHDN and CDR2 is FVKESK. V was cut by 4 bases and J by 4 bases, with 14 bases left in between. The full variable domain, its missing parts supplied by reference TRBV14 and TRBJ2-1, is EAGVTQFPSHSVIEKGQTVTLRCDPISGHDNLYWYRRVMGKEIKFLLHFVKESKQDESGMPNNRFLAERTGGTYSTLKVQPAELEDSGVYFCASSPDIDSYNEQFFGPGTRLTVL.

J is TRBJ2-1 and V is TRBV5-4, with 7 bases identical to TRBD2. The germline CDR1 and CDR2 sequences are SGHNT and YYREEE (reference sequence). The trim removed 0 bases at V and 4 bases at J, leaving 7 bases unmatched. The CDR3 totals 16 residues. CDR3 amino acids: CASSLAGREMYNEQFF. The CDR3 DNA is TGTGCCAGCAGCTTGGCTGGGCGGGAGATGTACAATGAGCAGTTCTTC.